In this sample, the clone carrying this T cell receptor beta chain turned up once. Some clones are missing from TCRdb's copy, which holds only in-frame ones; the method was immunoSEQ multiplex PCR. Of about 70,000 clones listed, around 86% are singletons. This entry belongs to a study of blood T cell repertoires in COVID-19. About the study: Acute-phase and convalescent COVID-19 samples originated in the United States, Italy and Spain. T cells, B-cell-depleted T cells, or PBMCs provided the cDNA or gDNA that served as material.

V lost 0 bases and J lost 9, with 8 bases in between. Per germline, CDR1 LGHNA and CDR2 YNFKEQ. The CDR3 length is 13 residues. The TCR originated in a man in his 70s with active COVID-19. The chain joins TRBV4-2 to TRBJ2-2, with no clear D. Sequencing used peripheral blood. The CDR3 loop is CASSQDKRRELFF. CDR3 sequence (DNA): TGTGCCAGCAGCCAAGATAAGAGGCGGGAGCTGTTTTTT.